The 17 T cell receptor beta chains listed next were all sequenced from one sample in a study of neoadjuvant anti-PD-1 for oral cavity cancer. The sample's time point: after neoadjuvant nivolumab, at surgical resection. Sequencing was performed with immunoSEQ multiplex PCR; in TCRdb, only in-frame clones are kept and a portion is missing. This sample has 55,000 to 75,000 clones, with 80% to 90% found just once. Sequencing used PBMCs, obtained after nivolumab (anti-PD-1) treatment. These receptors were taken from a person between 40 and 85 years old with oral cavity squamous cell carcinoma.

This clone has only one observation. V gene TRBV19 combines with J gene TRBJ1-1; D is undetermined. CDR1 and CDR2 from the germline V gene are LNHDA and SQIVND (reference sequence). The CDR3 sequence is 16 residues long. V gave up 3 bases and J gave up 2 bases, with 16 bases separating them. DNA of the CDR3: TGTGCCAGTAGTATTGCACGGTTAAGGACTAACACTGAAGCTTTCTTT. Amino acid sequence: CASSIARLRTNTEAFF.

In this sample, this clone turned up once. This chain connects TRBV11-2 to TRBJ1-2; the D gene is possibly TRBD1 (5 bases). The CDR3 is made up of 15 amino acids. Germline CDR1 and CDR2: SGHAT and FQNNGV. V was cut by 1 base and J by 3 bases, with 12 bases left in between. CDR3 sequence: CASSLGPGSYYGYTF. Written as DNA, the CDR3 is TGTGCCAGCAGCTTAGGTCCAGGGTCGTACTATGGCTACACCTTC.

The V call is TRBV4-1, the J call TRBJ2-3; D remains ambiguous. The CDR3 sequence is 17 residues long. The V gene lost 5 bases and the J gene lost 0 bases, with 18 bases spanning the gap. In germline, CDR1 is MGHRA, CDR2 YSYEKL. The CDR3 DNA reads as TGCGCCAGCAGCGGATGGGGTGGCCAAAGTAGCACAGATACGCAGTATTTT. Residues: CASSGWGGQSSTDTQYF.

V gene TRBV27 combines with J gene TRBJ1-2, with 7 bases that match TRBD1. This CDR3 has 15 amino acids. V was pared by 4 bases and J by 10 bases, with 15 bases of the junction left unmatched. Germline V gives CDR1 MNHEY, CDR2 SMNVEV (reference sequence). CDR3 region: CASSSYRGKPHSYTF. The CDR3 bases are TGTGCCAGCAGTTCCTACAGGGGTAAACCTCACTCCTACACCTTC.

This chain connects TRBV5-8 to TRBJ2-5; 8 nucleotides align to TRBD1. CDR1 SGHTS and CDR2 YDEGEE come from the germline V gene. Unmatched junction bases numbered 9, after V lost 4 bases and J lost 4 bases. This CDR3 spans 15 amino acids. CDR3 amino acids: CASSLDRGKGETQYF. Here the CDR3 DNA reads TGTGCCAGCAGCCTCGACAGGGGAAAAGGAGAGACCCAGTACTTC.

The gene calls are TRBV5-1 and TRBJ2-5, with 7 bases identical to TRBD2. The ends lost 4 bases at V and 2 bases at J; junction bases unmatched: 5. This CDR3 is 14 amino acids long. Germline lookup yields CDR1 SGHRS and CDR2 YFSETQ. The CDR3 loop reads CASSPPGLQETQYF. DNA of the CDR3: TGCGCCAGCAGCCCCCCGGGACTACAAGAGACCCAGTACTTC. The variable domain in full, with the rest retrieved from reference TRBV5-1 and TRBJ2-5, is KAGVTQTPRYLIKTRGQQVTLSCSPISGHRSVSWYQQTPGQGLQFLFEYFSETQRNKGNFPGRFSGRQFSNSRSEMNVSTLELGDSALYLCASSPPGLQETQYFGPGTRLLVL.

The CDR3 sequence is CASSLGGSGVKNEAFF. CDR3 coding DNA: TGTGCCAGCAGCTTAGGAGGGTCAGGGGTAAAAAATGAAGCTTTCTTT. This chain connects TRBV7-9 to TRBJ1-1; D possibly corresponds to TRBD1 (6 bases). The CDR3 covers 16 residues. CDR1 and CDR2 from the germline V gene are SEHNR and FQNEAQ (reference sequence). Trimming cost V 1 base and J 7 bases, with 19 bases left between them.

The chain links TRBV6-1 to TRBJ1-5; D gene ambiguous. CDR3 size: 16 residues. V dropped 1 base and J dropped 0 bases, with 10 bases sitting between them. Looked up from germline, CDR1 is MNHNS and CDR2 is SASEGT. The CDR3 reads CASSEVSGNSNQPQHF. The CDR3 coding sequence is TGTGCCAGCAGTGAAGTATCGGGGAATAGCAATCAGCCCCAGCATTTT.

This clone has more than one count but fewer than ten. The genes are TRBV5-4 and TRBJ2-5; D perhaps matches TRBD2 (5 bases). CDR3 length: 13 residues. The germline V gene has CDR1 SGHNT and CDR2 YYREEE (reference sequence). V dropped 2 bases and J dropped 5 bases, with 10 bases sitting between them. The CDR3: CASSFIREETQYF. CDR3 DNA sequence: TGTGCCAGCAGCTTCATAAGGGAGGAGACCCAGTACTTC. Based on the CDR3 plus reference TRBV5-4 and TRBJ2-5, the full variable domain is ETGVTQSPTHLIKTRGQQVTLRCSSQSGHNTVSWYQQALGQGPQFIFQYYREEENGRGNFPPRFSGLQFPNYSSELNVNALELDDSALYLCASSFIREETQYFGPGTRLLVL.

This chain links TRBV10-3 with TRBJ2-6; D call uncertain. From germline, CDR1 is ENHRY and CDR2 SYGVKD. This CDR3 comprises 17 residues. V was trimmed by 4 bases and J by 2 bases, leaving 15 bases between them. CDR3 loop: CAISARVIAPGANVLTF. The DNA for the CDR3 is TGTGCCATCAGTGCCCGCGTTATAGCCCCTGGGGCCAACGTCCTGACTTTC.

The rearrangement links TRBV5-4 to TRBJ1-3; a weak D match, TRBD1 (5 bases). V was clipped by 4 bases and J by 0 bases, with 11 bases between them. The CDR3 totals 15 residues. The germline CDR1 and CDR2 sequences are SGHNT and YYREEE (reference sequence). CDR3 protein: CASSPGRNSGNTIYF. The CDR3 bases are TGTGCCAGCAGCCCGGGACGGAACTCTGGAAACACCATATATTTT.

This clone was picked up one time. The J gene is TRBJ1-5, the V gene TRBV2; 8 bases are shared with TRBD1. The CDR3 runs to 19 residues. Germline trimming cut 8 bases from V and 3 bases from J; bases unmatched to any gene: 21. The V gene's germline CDR1 is SNHLY and CDR2 FYNNEI. The CDR3: CASGSDRDIVRGPNQPQHF. The CDR3 DNA reads as TGTGCCAGCGGCTCGGACAGGGACATTGTTAGGGGACCCAATCAGCCCCAGCATTTT.

The rearrangement joins TRBV5-6 to TRBJ2-6, with D hard to call. Trimming shortened V by 2 bases and J by 3 bases, and 6 bases separated the two germline ends. Germline CDR1 reads SGHDT; CDR2 reads YYEEEE. The CDR3 has 14 amino acids. CDR3 DNA: TGTGCCAGCAGCTTTGGGGTTGGGGCCAACGTCCTGACTTTC. Its translation is CASSFGVGANVLTF.

The chain joins TRBV7-3 to TRBJ2-7; no reliable D call. Germline V gene sequence: CDR1 SGHTA, CDR2 FQGTGA. V lost 3 bases to trimming and J lost 7 bases, with 13 bases between them. There are 13 residues in the CDR3. CDR3 residues: CASSFVGHGEQYF. CDR3 in DNA: TGTGCCAGCAGCTTTGTGGGCCACGGGGAGCAGTACTTC.

V usage is TRBV10-2 and J usage is TRBJ2-1; 9 bases align to TRBD2. Germline V gives CDR1 WSHSY, CDR2 SAAADI. The CDR3 sequence is 15 residues long. Trimming cost V 4 bases and J 5 bases; bases outside gene matches: 6. CDR3 in DNA: TGCGCCAGCAGTGTAAACAGACTAGCGGACAATGAGCAGTTCTTC. It encodes CASSVNRLADNEQFF.

This clone was seen only once. This CDR3 is CASTGHYGYTF. In nucleotides, the CDR3 is TGTGCCAGCACCGGGCACTATGGCTACACCTTC. The chain is built from TRBV6-5 and TRBJ1-2; D call uncertain. The CDR3 runs 11 residues. Trimming shortened V by 7 bases and J by 3 bases, and 6 bases separated the two germline ends. CDR1 is MNHEY, CDR2 SVGAGI, per germline.

The rearrangement joins TRBV29-1 to TRBJ2-7; 7 positions match TRBD1. Trimming at V came to 6 bases and at J to 2 bases, leaving 10 bases not matched to a gene. Germline V CDR1 and CDR2: SQVTM, ANQGSEA. This CDR3 contains 14 residues. In DNA form, the CDR3 reads TGCAGCGTGGATACAGGGGACGCTACCTACGAGCAGTACTTC. Encoded protein: CSVDTGDATYEQYF.